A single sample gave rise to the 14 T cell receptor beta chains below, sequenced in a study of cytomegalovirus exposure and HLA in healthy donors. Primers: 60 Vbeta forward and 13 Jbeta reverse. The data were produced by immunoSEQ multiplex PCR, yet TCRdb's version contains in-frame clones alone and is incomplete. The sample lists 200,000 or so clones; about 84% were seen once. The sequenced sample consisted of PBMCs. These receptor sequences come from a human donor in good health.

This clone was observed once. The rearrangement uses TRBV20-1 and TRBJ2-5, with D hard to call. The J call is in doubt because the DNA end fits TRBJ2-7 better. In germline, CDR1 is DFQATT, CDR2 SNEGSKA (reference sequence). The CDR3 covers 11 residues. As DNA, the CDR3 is TGCAGTGCTAGTCGTTCGTCCGAGCAGTACTTC. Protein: CSASRSSEQYF.

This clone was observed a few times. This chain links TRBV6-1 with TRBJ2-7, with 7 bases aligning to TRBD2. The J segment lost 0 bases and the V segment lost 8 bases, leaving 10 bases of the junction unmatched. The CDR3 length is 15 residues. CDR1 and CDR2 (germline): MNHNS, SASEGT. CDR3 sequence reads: CASGRSGPPSYEQYF. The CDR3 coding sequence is TGTGCCAGCGGCCGTAGCGGGCCCCCCTCCTACGAGCAGTACTTC.

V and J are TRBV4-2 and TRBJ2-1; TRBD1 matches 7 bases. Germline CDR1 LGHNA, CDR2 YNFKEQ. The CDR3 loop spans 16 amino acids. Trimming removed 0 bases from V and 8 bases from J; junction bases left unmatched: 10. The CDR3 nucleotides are TGTGCCAGCAGCCAAGAGAAAGGGGGCTGGACCCATGAGCAGTTCTTC. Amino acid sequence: CASSQEKGGWTHEQFF.

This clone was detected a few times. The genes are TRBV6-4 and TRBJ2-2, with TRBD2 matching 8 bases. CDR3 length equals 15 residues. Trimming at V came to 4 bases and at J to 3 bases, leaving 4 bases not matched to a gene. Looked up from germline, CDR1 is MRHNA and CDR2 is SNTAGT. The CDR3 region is CASSASAGDTGELFF. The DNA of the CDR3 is TGTGCCAGCAGTGCTTCAGCGGGAGACACCGGGGAGCTGTTTTTT.

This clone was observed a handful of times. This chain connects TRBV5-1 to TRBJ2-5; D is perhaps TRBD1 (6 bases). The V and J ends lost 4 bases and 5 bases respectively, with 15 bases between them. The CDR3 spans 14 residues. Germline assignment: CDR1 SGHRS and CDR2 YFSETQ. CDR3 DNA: TGCGCCAGCAGCCAGGGACACGGGGCGGAGACCCAGTACTTC. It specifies CASSQGHGAETQYF.

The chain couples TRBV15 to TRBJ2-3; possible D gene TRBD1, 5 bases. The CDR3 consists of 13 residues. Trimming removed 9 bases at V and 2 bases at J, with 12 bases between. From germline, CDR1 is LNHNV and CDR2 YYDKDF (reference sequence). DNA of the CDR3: TGTGCCACGGCGAACAGGATCACAGATACGCAGTATTTT. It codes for CATANRITDTQYF.

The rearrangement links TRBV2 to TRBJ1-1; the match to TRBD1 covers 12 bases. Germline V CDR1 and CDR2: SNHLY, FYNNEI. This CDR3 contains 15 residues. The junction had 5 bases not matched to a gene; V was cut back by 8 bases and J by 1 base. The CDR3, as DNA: TGTGCCAGCGGGGGGGACAGGGGGCCGAACACTGAAGCTTTCTTT. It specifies CASGGDRGPNTEAFF.

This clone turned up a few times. CDR3 region: CASSYSRSSGAYEQYF. CDR3 bases: TGTGCCAGCAGTTACTCGAGGTCTAGCGGGGCCTACGAGCAGTACTTC. V and J are TRBV6-5 and TRBJ2-7; 9 bases align to TRBD2. V shed 0 bases and J 2 bases; nucleotides not matched to a gene: 5. The CDR3 contains 16 residues. The germline V gene has CDR1 MNHEY and CDR2 SVGAGI.

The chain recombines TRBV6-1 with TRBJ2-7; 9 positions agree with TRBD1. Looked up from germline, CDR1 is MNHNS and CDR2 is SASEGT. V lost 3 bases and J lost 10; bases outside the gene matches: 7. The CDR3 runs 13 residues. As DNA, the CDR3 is TGTGCCAGCAGTGACCCCGGGACAGGGAAACAGTACTTC. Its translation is CASSDPGTGKQYF.

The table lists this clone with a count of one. Written as DNA, the CDR3 is TGTGCCAGCAGGAAAAAGGGGGCTGGGGCCAACGTCCTGACTTTC. The encoded protein is CASRKKGAGANVLTF. The chain is built from TRBV6-5 and TRBJ2-6; D possibly corresponds to TRBD1 (6 bases). The V gene lost 6 bases and the J gene lost 2 bases, with 11 bases spanning the gap. CDR3 length: 15 amino acids. Germline-derived CDR1 and CDR2 are MNHEY and SVGAGI.

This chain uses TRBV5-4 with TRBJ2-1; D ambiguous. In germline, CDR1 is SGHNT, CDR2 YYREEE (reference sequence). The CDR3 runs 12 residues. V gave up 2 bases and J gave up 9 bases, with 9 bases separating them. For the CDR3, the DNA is TGTGCCAGCAGCTTTCCCAGTTCTGAGCAGTTCTTC. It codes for CASSFPSSEQFF.

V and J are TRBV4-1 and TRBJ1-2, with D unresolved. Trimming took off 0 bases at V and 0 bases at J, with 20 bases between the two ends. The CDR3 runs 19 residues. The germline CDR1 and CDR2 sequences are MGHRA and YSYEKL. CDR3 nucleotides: TGCGCCAGCAGCCAAGATGGATTTGCAGGATCTACTTCTAACTATGGCTACACCTTC. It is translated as CASSQDGFAGSTSNYGYTF.

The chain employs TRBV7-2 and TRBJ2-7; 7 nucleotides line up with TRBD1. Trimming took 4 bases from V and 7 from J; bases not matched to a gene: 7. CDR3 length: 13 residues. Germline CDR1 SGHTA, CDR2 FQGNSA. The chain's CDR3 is CASSSRGWGEQYF. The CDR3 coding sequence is TGTGCCAGCAGCTCCAGGGGGTGGGGGGAGCAGTACTTC. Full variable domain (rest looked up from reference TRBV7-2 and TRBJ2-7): GAGVSQSPSNKVTEKGKDVELRCDPISGHTALYWYRQSLGQGLEFLIYFQGNSAPDKSGLPSDRFSAERTGGSVSTLTIQRTQQEDSAVYLCASSSRGWGEQYFGPGTRLTVT.

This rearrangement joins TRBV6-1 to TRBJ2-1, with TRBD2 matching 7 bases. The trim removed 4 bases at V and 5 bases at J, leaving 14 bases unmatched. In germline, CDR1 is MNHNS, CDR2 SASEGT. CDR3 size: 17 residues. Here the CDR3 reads CASSARRGGSNHNEQFF. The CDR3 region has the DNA TGTGCCAGCAGTGCCCGCCGAGGCGGGAGTAATCACAATGAGCAGTTCTTC.